This entry features one T cell receptor beta chain sequence. The sample belongs to a study of blood T cell repertoires in COVID-19. On the study more broadly: Samples representing acute and convalescent COVID-19 were sourced from the United States, Italy and Spain. PBMCs, B-cell-depleted T cells, or T cells were the source of the cDNA or gDNA that made up the material.

Original processing notes: Nucleated cell counts were estimated from reference gene primer amplification. Sequencing was performed with immunoSEQ multiplex PCR; in TCRdb, only in-frame clones are kept and a portion is missing. That table furnishes V, J and clone size, whereas the DNA furnished D and trimming. The data contain 200,000 to 250,000 clones, roughly 86% of them singletons. This CDR3 is 15 amino acids long. Germline V gene lookup returns CDR1 SGHTA and CDR2 FQGNSA. V was shortened by 2 bases and J by 3 bases, with 11 bases between the two germline ends. The chain couples TRBV7-2 to TRBJ2-1; possible D gene TRBD2, 7 bases. The source is a woman in her 30s who had recovered from COVID-19. Input material: peripheral blood. The CDR3 protein is CASSLTGGRYNEQFF. The CDR3 region has the DNA TGTGCCAGCAGCTTAACCGGGGGGCGCTACAATGAGCAGTTCTTC.